The rows below give T cell receptor beta chains drawn from one sample of a study of regulatory T cells in long-lasting Graves disease. TCRdb independently ran MiXCR on the multiplex PCR reads; one entry per CDR3 protein. The sample contains roughly 400,000 distinct CDR3 sequences, under 25% of which appear only once. Specimen: peripheral blood mononuclear cells (PBMCs), collected when the disease was refractory, from a patient treated with antithyroid drugs. These receptor sequences come from a female donor with Graves disease. CDR3s include the opening cysteine and the closing phenylalanine or tryptophan. Each record gives: J gene, V gene, D gene, clone size, CDR3 DNA, CDR3 protein. A D gene is named only where the DNA matches it firmly. Clone size is given for some rows only: seen once, a few or many times, or a class if the clone is expanded.

>TRBJ1-4|TRBV7-2|.|many
TGTGCCAGCAGCTTGCGGTTCCGGGAAAAACTGTTTTTT
CASSLRFREKLFF
>TRBJ2-7|TRBV12-3/TRBV12-4|.|few
TGTGCCAGCAGTTTGTTGGTTCTAGACCTATCCTACGAGCAGTACTTC
CASSLLVLDLSYEQYF
>TRBJ2-7|TRBV6-1|TRBD1|few
TGTGCCAGCAGACCCCCGACAGGGGGCGAGCAGTACTTC
CASRPPTGGEQYF
>TRBJ2-7|TRBV30|.|many
TGTGCCCGAACAGGGATCCAAAACGAGCAGTACTTC
CARTGIQNEQYF
>TRBJ2-7|TRBV7-2|TRBD1|.
TGTGCCAGCAGCCCAGGACAGGGGGCCCTTGGATACGAGCAGTACTTC
CASSPGQGALGYEQYF
>TRBJ1-1|TRBV12-3/TRBV12-4|.|many
TGTGCCAGCAGTTTAGTACAGGCAGAAGCTTTCTTT
CASSLVQAEAFF
>TRBJ2-7|TRBV24-1|.|many
TGTGCCACCAGTGATTTAACCGGATACGAGCAGTACTTC
CATSDLTGYEQYF
>TRBJ1-1|TRBV19|.|few
TGTGCCAGTAGCTTCCAAGGAGGTTTTCTTACTGAAGCTTTCTTT
CASSFQGGFLTEAFF
>TRBJ2-7|TRBV7-8|.|few
TGTGCCAGCAGCTTAGCACCCAACTACGAGCAGTACTTC
CASSLAPNYEQYF
>TRBJ2-5|TRBV11-2|TRBD2|many
TGTGCCAGCAGCTCTCTAACCAAACTAGCGGGAGCCAGGGAGACCCAGTACTTC
CASSSLTKLAGARETQYF
>TRBJ1-1|TRBV11-2|TRBD1|many
TGTGCCAGCAGCCAGGGGGACAGGGCTGAAGCTTTCTTT
CASSQGDRAEAFF
>TRBJ1-1|TRBV19|.|few
TGTGCCAGTAGTATTTCGGCGAACACTGAAGCTTTCTTT
CASSISANTEAFF
>TRBJ1-1|TRBV11-2|.|.
TGTGCCAGCAGCTCTTATTGGCAACCTCAGGGGTCAACTGAAGCTTTCTTT
CASSSYWQPQGSTEAFF
>TRBJ1-2|TRBV12-3/TRBV12-4|.|many
TGTGCCAGCAGTCCCCGGACAGATTATGGCTACACCTTC
CASSPRTDYGYTF
>TRBJ2-6|TRBV18|.|.
TGTGCCAGCTCACCTATTCAGGGGCCTGGGGCCAACGTCCTGACTTTC
CASSPIQGPGANVLTF
>TRBJ2-7|TRBV7-9|.|.
TGTGCCAGCAGCAGCGGGACAACCTCCTACGAGCAGTACTTC
CASSSGTTSYEQYF
>TRBJ2-1|TRBV5-1|.|.
TGCGCCAGCAGCTTTGGGGGATTAACCTACAATGAGCAGTTCTTC
CASSFGGLTYNEQFF
>TRBJ1-2|TRBV3-1|.|.
TGTGCCAGCAGCCTAGTGGACGGCTATGGCTACACCTTC
CASSLVDGYGYTF
>TRBJ2-5|TRBV20-1|TRBD2|.
TGCAGTGCTAGATCGGGACTAGCGGGAGGGGGCGTAGAGACCCAGTACTTC
CSARSGLAGGGVETQYF
>TRBJ2-6|TRBV6-5|.|.
TGTGCCAGCAGTTACGTACGACCGGCGGGACCCCCCTCTGGGGCCAACGTCCTGACTTTC
CASSYVRPAGPPSGANVLTF
>TRBJ2-7|TRBV11-2|TRBD1|few
TGTGCCAGCAGCTTAGATTTACAGGGGGCTTTCTACGAGCAGTACTTC
CASSLDLQGAFYEQYF
>TRBJ1-1|TRBV7-9|.|many
TGTGCCAGCAGCACTACCCTCCACCGGTCCCTGAACACTGAAGCTTTCTTT
CASSTTLHRSLNTEAFF
>TRBJ2-6|TRBV28|.|many
TGTGCCAGCACCTCTCAGGGTGGGGCCAACGTCCTGACTTTC
CASTSQGGANVLTF
>TRBJ1-5|TRBV20-1|TRBD1|few
TGCAGTGCTAGAGGACCGGGACAGGGGACCTTCTATAGCAATCAGCCCCAGCATTTT
CSARGPGQGTFYSNQPQHF
>TRBJ1-6|TRBV6-1|.|.
TGTGCCAGCCGGAGGGAGGGAGGAAATTCACCCCTCCACTTT
CASRREGGNSPLHF
>TRBJ2-5|TRBV6-1|TRBD2|many
TGTGCCAGCAGGCGTCTAGCGGGAGGATTGAGCCAGACCCAGTACTTC
CASRRLAGGLSQTQYF
>TRBJ1-1|TRBV6-5|.|many
TGTGCCAGCAGTTACTCCCACTTGGGGTACAAGAACACTGAAGCTTTCTTT
CASSYSHLGYKNTEAFF
>TRBJ2-5|TRBV2|TRBD2|few
TGTGCCAGCAGTGAGCCGCTAAGCCGCGGGAGGGCCCAGTACTTC
CASSEPLSRGRAQYF
>TRBJ2-7|TRBV7-8|.|many
TGTGCCAGCAGCCCTACAGAGGGAAACTACGAGCAGTACTTC
CASSPTEGNYEQYF
>TRBJ1-4|TRBV20-1|.|many
TGCAGTGCTAGATTGTACGATGGGCCTAATGAAAAACTGTTTTTT
CSARLYDGPNEKLFF
>TRBJ2-7|TRBV10-3|.|.
TGTGCCATCAGTCCGAAAGGGTCGGCCTACGAGCAGTACTTC
CAISPKGSAYEQYF
>TRBJ2-5|TRBV29-1|TRBD2|many
TGCAGCGTTGAACCCAGCGGGGCAGGGGAGACCCAGTACTTC
CSVEPSGAGETQYF
>TRBJ2-1|TRBV12-3/TRBV12-4|TRBD2|.
TGTGCCAGCAGTTATGGACTAGCGAATGAGCAGTTCTTC
CASSYGLANEQFF
>TRBJ2-7|TRBV7-2|.|few
TGTGCCAGCAGCTCAATACCCTCAAAGTCATACGAGCAGTACTTC
CASSSIPSKSYEQYF
>TRBJ2-7|TRBV12-3/TRBV12-4|TRBD1|.
TGTGCCAGCAGCCTATGGGACAGGGCCTACGAGCAGTACTTC
CASSLWDRAYEQYF
>TRBJ2-5|TRBV6-1|TRBD2|.
TGTGCCAGCACTCTCCGGGCGGGAGTTCTTGAGACCCAGTACTTC
CASTLRAGVLETQYF
>TRBJ2-7|TRBV30|TRBD2|.
TGTGCCTGGGGGGGACTAGCCTACGAGCAGTACTTC
CAWGGLAYEQYF
>TRBJ2-1|TRBV3-1|.|.
TGTGCCAGCAGCCAAGAAGGTTGGATGGAAGGGGAGCAGTTCTTC
CASSQEGWMEGEQFF
>TRBJ2-3|TRBV11-2|TRBD2|few
TGTGCCAGCAGCCCCAGGGCCCTAGCGGGAGTGCATACGCAGTATTTT
CASSPRALAGVHTQYF
>TRBJ2-5|TRBV7-2|.|many
TGTGCCAGCAGCTTAGTGGGTGGGAGCGGGGAGACCCAGTACTTC
CASSLVGGSGETQYF
>TRBJ2-2|TRBV5-1|.|.
TGCGCCAGCAGCTTGCCCACCGGGGAGCTGTTTTTT
CASSLPTGELFF
>TRBJ2-5|TRBV24-1|TRBD2|few
TGTGCCACCAGTGCGGGAGGGGCGAAGACCCAGTACTTC
CATSAGGAKTQYF
>TRBJ2-1|TRBV27|TRBD2|few
TGTGCCAGCAGCCCTAGCGGGAGGGCGAGTGAGCAGTTCTTC
CASSPSGRASEQFF
>TRBJ1-1|TRBV20-1|.|few
TGCAGTGCTTGGACAGACATGAACACTGAAGCTTTCTTT
CSAWTDMNTEAFF
>TRBJ2-7|TRBV5-1|.|.
TGCGCCAGCAGCTTGGCGACGGCCCAGGGCGAGCAGTACTTC
CASSLATAQGEQYF
>TRBJ2-5|TRBV18|.|.
TGTGCCAGCTCACCGGATTCGGAGACCCAGTACTTC
CASSPDSETQYF
>TRBJ1-5|TRBV28|.|many
TGTGCCAGCAGACCCACAGGGTTAGTTCAGCCCCAGCATTTT
CASRPTGLVQPQHF
>TRBJ2-7|TRBV10-3|.|few
TGTGCCATCAGTACCCTGGACAAGTCCTACGAGCAGTACTTC
CAISTLDKSYEQYF
>TRBJ2-2|TRBV7-3|.|.
TGTGCCAGCAGCTCTGTAGGGTCGGCCGGGGAGCTGTTTTTT
CASSSVGSAGELFF
>TRBJ2-3|TRBV10-1|.|.
TGCGCCAGCAGCCGCTGGATCACAGATACGCAGTATTTT
CASSRWITDTQYF
>TRBJ2-6|TRBV7-9|.|few
TGTGCCAGCAGCCAGGAGGTAGGGGGGGCCAACGTCCTGACTTTC
CASSQEVGGANVLTF
>TRBJ1-1|TRBV11-2|.|few
TGTGCCAGCAACCGAACCCAGCGACACGAAGCTTTCTTT
CASNRTQRHEAFF
>TRBJ1-1|TRBV27|.|.
TGTGCCAGCAGTTTATTAGGGGGTAAGGACACTGAAGCTTTCTTT
CASSLLGGKDTEAFF
>TRBJ2-2|TRBV9|.|many
TGTGCCAGCAGCCCCCAGGGGTTCTCCACCGGGGAGCTGTTTTTT
CASSPQGFSTGELFF
>TRBJ2-1|TRBV28|TRBD2|.
TGTGCCAGCGTAGGGACTAGCGGCAACAATGAGCAGTTCTTC
CASVGTSGNNEQFF
>TRBJ1-2|TRBV7-2|.|.
TGTGCCAGCGCCCTCCGCTGGGGGCCCTATGGCTACACCTTC
CASALRWGPYGYTF
>TRBJ2-7|TRBV12-3/TRBV12-4|.|many
TGTGCCAGCAGTTTAAAAGGACAAGGCCGTACCCGGTGGGAGCAGTACTTC
CASSLKGQGRTRWEQYF
>TRBJ2-7|TRBV20-1|TRBD2|few
TGCAGTGGGGTGTCCGGGACTAGCTACGAGCAGTACTTC
CSGVSGTSYEQYF
>TRBJ1-2|TRBV30|.|.
TGTGCCTGGAGTGTTCAGGGAGCTTGGTATGGCTACACCTTC
CAWSVQGAWYGYTF